This T cell receptor (beta chain) appears in the sequencing data of a study of shared T cell receptors in the human thymus. Sequencing used immunoSEQ multiplex PCR; TCRdb keeps in-frame clones, though not all of them. The sample lists roughly 500,000 clones, around 78% occurring once. The germline CDR1 and CDR2 sequences are MNHNS and SASEGT. The CDR3 is made up of 14 amino acids. V was shortened by 4 bases and J by 2 bases, with 9 bases between the two germline ends. Another study also made use of these data, one on human thymus T cells.

The TCR originated in a boy in the first two years of life with a congenital heart defect. The rearrangement joins TRBV6-1 to TRBJ1-5; weak D call: TRBD1 (6 bases). The sequencing sample was made of thymocytes. The CDR3 spells CASSGRGGNQPQHF. In DNA form, the CDR3 reads TGTGCCAGCAGTGGCAGGGGCGGCAATCAGCCCCAGCATTTT.